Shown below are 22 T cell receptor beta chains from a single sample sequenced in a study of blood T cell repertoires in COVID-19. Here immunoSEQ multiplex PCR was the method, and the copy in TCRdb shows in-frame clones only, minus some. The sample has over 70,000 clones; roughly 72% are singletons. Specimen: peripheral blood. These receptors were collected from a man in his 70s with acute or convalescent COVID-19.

In DNA form, the CDR3 reads TGTGCCAGCAGCGCCTCCGGGACAAATTACAATGAGCAGTTCTTC. It is translated as CASSASGTNYNEQFF. The chain has TRBV9 and TRBJ2-1, with D possibly TRBD1 on 6 matching bases. Per germline, CDR1 SGDLS and CDR2 YYNGEE. The germline V and J ends were trimmed by 3 bases and 4 bases, with 14 bases remaining between them. CDR3 size: 15 residues.

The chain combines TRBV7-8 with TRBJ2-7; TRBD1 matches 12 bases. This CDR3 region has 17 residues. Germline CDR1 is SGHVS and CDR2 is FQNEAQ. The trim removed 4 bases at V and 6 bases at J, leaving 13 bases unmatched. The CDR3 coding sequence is TGTGCCAGCAGCTCTGCCCGGCCGGGACAGGGGGCGCGCGAGCAGTACTTC. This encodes CASSSARPGQGAREQYF.

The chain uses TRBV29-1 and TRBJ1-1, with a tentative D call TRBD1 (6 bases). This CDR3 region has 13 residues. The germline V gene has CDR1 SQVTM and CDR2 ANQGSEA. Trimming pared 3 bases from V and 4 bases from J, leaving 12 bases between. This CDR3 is CSVEVDSVTEAFF. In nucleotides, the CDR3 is TGCAGCGTTGAGGTGGACAGCGTCACTGAAGCTTTCTTT.

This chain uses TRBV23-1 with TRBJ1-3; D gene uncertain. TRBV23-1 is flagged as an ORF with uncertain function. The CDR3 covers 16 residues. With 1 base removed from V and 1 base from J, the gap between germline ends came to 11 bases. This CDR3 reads CASSQFSGISGNTIYF. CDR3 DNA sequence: TGCGCCAGCAGTCAATTTTCCGGGATTTCTGGAAACACCATATATTTT.

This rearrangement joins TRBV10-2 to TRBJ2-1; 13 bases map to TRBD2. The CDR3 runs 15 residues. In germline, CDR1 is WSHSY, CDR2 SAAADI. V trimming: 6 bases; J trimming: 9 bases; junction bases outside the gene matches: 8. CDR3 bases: TGCGCCAGCAGGGACACTAGCGGGGGGGCGGTTGAGCAGTTCTTC. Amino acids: CASRDTSGGAVEQFF.

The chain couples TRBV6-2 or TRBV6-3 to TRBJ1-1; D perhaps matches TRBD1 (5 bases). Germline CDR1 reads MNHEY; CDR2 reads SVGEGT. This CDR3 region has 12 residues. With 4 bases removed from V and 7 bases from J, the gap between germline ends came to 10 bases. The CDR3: CASSWPQVEAFF. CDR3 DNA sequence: TGTGCCAGCAGTTGGCCACAGGTTGAAGCTTTCTTT.

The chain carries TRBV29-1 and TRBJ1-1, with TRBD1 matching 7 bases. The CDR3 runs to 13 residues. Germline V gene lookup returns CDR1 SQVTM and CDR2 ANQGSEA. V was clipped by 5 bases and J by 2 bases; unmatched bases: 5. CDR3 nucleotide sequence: TGCAGCGTTACGGACAGGTTAAACACTGAAGCTTTCTTT. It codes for CSVTDRLNTEAFF.

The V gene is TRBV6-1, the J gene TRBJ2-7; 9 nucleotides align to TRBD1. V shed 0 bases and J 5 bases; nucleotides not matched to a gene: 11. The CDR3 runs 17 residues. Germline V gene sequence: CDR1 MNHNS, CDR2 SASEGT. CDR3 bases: TGTGCCAGCAGTGAAGCCGGGATGGGACAGGGAAACCACGAGCAGTACTTC. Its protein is CASSEAGMGQGNHEQYF.

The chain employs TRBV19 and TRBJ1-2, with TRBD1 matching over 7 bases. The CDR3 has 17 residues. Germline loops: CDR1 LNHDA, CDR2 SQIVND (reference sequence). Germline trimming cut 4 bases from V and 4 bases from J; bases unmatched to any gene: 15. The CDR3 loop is CASSTRTGKPETYGYTF. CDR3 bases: TGTGCCAGTAGTACACGGACAGGAAAGCCCGAGACCTATGGCTACACCTTC.

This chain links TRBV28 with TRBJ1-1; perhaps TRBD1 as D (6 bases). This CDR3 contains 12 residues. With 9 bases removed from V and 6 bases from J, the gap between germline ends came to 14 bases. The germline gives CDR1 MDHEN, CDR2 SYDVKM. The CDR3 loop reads CASGTTYSEAFF. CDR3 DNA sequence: TGTGCCAGTGGGACAACTTATTCTGAAGCTTTCTTT.

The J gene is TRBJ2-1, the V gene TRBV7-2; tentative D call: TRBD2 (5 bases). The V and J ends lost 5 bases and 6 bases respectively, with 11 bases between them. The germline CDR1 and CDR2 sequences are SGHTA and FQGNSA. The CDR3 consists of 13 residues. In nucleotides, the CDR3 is TGTGCCAGCAGCGCGGAGGTGGGCAATGAGCAGTTCTTC. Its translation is CASSAEVGNEQFF.

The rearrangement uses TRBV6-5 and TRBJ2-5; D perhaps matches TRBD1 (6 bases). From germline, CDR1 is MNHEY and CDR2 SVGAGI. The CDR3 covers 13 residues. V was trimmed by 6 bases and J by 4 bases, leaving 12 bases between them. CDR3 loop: CASRGAGAETQYF. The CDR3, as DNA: TGTGCCAGCAGGGGGGCAGGGGCAGAGACCCAGTACTTC.

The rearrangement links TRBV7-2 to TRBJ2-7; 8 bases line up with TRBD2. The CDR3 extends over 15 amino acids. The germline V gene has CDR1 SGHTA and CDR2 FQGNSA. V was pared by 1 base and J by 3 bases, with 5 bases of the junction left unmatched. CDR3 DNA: TGTGCCAGCAGCTTAGGGCCTAGCGGGTTCTACGAGCAGTACTTC. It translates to CASSLGPSGFYEQYF. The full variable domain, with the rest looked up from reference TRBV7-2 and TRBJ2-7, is GAGVSQSPSNKVTEKGKDVELRCDPISGHTALYWYRQSLGQGLEFLIYFQGNSAPDKSGLPSDRFSAERTGGSVSTLTIQRTQQEDSAVYLCASSLGPSGFYEQYFGPGTRLTVT.

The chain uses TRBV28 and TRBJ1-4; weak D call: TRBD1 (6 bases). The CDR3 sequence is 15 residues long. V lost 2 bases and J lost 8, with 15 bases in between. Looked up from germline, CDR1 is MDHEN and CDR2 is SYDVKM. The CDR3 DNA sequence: TGTGCCAGCAGTTTAAATCAACAGGGAAAAGAAAAACTGTTTTTT. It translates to CASSLNQQGKEKLFF.

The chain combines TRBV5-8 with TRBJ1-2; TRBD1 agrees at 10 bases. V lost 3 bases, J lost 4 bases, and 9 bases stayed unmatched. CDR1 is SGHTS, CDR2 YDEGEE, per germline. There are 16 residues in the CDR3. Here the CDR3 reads CASSSTLDRGFYGYTF. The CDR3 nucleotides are TGTGCCAGCAGCTCTACCTTGGACAGGGGGTTCTATGGCTACACCTTC.

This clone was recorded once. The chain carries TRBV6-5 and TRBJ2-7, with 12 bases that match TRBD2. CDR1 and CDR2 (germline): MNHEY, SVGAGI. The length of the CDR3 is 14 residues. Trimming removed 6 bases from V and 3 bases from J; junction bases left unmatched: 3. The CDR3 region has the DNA TGTGCCAGCAGCCAACTAGCGGGAGGCTACGAGCAGTACTTC. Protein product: CASSQLAGGYEQYF.

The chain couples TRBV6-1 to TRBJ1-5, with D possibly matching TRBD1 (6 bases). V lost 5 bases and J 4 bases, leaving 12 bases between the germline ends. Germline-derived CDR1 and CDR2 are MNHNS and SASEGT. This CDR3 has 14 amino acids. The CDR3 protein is CASSLITGNQPQHF. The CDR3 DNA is TGTGCCAGCAGTTTAATTACAGGGAATCAGCCCCAGCATTTT.

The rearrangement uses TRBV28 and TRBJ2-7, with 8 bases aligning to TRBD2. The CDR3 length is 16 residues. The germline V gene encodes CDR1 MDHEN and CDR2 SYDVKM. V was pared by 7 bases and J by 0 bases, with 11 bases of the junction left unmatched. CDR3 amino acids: CASTPLLAVSSYEQYF. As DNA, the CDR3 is TGTGCCAGCACCCCGTTACTAGCGGTTAGCTCCTACGAGCAGTACTTC.

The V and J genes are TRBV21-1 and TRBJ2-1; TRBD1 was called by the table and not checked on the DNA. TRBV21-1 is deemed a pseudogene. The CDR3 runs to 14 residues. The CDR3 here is CASHDSLSYNEQFF. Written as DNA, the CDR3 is TGTGCCAGCCACGACAGCCTCTCCTACAATGAGCAGTTCTTC.

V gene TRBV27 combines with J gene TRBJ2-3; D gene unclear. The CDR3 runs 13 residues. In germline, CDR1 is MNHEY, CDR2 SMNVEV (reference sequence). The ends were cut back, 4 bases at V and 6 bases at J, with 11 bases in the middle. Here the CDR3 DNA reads TGTGCCAGCAGTTATGGTAGCCCCGATACGCAGTATTTT. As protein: CASSYGSPDTQYF.

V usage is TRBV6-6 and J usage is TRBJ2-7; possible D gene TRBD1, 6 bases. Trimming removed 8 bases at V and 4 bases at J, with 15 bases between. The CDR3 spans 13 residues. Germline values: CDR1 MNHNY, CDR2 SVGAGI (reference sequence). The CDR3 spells CASGRGHFYEQYF. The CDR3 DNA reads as TGTGCCAGCGGCAGGGGACATTTTTACGAGCAGTACTTC.

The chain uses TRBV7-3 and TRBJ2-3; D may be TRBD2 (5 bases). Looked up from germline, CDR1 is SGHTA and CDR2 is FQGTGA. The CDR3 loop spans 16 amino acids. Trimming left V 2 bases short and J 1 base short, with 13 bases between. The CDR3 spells CASSLFGGSGTDTQYF. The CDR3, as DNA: TGTGCCAGCAGCTTATTTGGAGGTAGCGGCACAGATACGCAGTATTTT. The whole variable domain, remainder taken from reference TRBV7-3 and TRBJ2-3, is GAGVSQTPSNKVTEKGKYVELRCDPISGHTALYWYRQSLGQGPEFLIYFQGTGAADDSGLPNDRFFAVRPEGSVSTLKIQRTERGDSAVYLCASSLFGGSGTDTQYFGPGTRLTVL.